This record concerns one TCR beta chain sequence. The data were taken from a study of blood T cell repertoires in COVID-19. Study overall: Samples came from the United States, Italy and Spain, spanning acute and convalescent COVID-19. T cells, B-cell-depleted T cells, or PBMCs provided the cDNA or gDNA that served as material.

Participant reports of clinical history set cohort assignment. V was clipped by 3 bases and J by 7 bases; unmatched bases: 5. Looked up from germline, CDR1 is SGHRS and CDR2 is YFSETQ. This CDR3 spans 14 amino acids. In the study's own analysis: Amplification from reference gene primers served as the basis for estimated nucleated cell counts. Produced via immunoSEQ multiplex PCR; TCRdb's table is partial and in-frame only. V and J calls plus clone size are reproduced from that table; the DNA served to infer D and trimming. The sample shows around 230,000 clones, approximately 82% of them seen only once.

The sample comprised PBMCs or T cells enriched from blood (not recorded which). The clonotype originates from a man aged 40-49 years who had recovered from COVID-19. J is TRBJ1-4 and V is TRBV5-1, with 8 bases lining up with TRBD1. The CDR3 here is CASSSGGAGEKLFF. The CDR3 bases are TGCGCCAGCAGCTCAGGGGGCGCAGGTGAAAAACTGTTTTTT. Supplemented by reference TRBV5-1 and TRBJ1-4, the full variable domain reads KAGVTQTPRYLIKTRGQQVTLSCSPISGHRSVSWYQQTPGQGLQFLFEYFSETQRNKGNFPGRFSGRQFSNSRSEMNVSTLELGDSALYLCASSSGGAGEKLFFGSGTQLSVL.